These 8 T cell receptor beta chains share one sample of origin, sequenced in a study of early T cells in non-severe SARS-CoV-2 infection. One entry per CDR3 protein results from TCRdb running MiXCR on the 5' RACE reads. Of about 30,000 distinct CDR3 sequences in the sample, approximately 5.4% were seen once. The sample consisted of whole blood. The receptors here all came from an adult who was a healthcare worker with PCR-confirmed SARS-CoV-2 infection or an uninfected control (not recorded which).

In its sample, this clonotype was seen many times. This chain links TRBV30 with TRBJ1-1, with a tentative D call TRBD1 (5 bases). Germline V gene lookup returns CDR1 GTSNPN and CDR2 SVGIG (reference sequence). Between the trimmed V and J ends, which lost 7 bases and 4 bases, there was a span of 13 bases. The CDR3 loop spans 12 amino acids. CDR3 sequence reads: CALGGGGTEAFF. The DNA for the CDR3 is TGTGCCTTAGGTGGGGGGGGCACTGAAGCTTTCTTT.

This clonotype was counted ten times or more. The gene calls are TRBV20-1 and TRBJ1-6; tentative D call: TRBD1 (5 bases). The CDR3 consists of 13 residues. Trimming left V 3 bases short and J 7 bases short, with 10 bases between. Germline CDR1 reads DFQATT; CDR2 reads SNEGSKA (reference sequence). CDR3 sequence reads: CSASIGANSPLHF. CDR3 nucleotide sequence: TGCAGTGCTAGTATAGGGGCCAATTCACCCCTCCACTTT.

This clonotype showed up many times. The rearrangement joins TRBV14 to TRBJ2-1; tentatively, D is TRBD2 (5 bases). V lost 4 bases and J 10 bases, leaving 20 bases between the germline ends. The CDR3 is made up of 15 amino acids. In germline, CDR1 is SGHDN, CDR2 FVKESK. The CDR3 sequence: CASSPLMPRGDEQFF. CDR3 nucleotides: TGTGCCAGCAGCCCCCTGATGCCACGGGGAGACGAGCAGTTCTTC.

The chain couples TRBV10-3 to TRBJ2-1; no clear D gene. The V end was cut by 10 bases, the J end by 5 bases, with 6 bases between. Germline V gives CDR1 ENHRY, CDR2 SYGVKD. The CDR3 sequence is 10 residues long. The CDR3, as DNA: TGTGCCACCTCAGACAATGAGCAGTTCTTC. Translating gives CATSDNEQFF.

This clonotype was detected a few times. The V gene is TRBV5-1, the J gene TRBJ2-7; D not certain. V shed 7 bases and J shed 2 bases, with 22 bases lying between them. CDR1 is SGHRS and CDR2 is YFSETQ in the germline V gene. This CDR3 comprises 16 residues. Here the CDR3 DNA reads TGCGCCAGCGGCGCGCGTCCCCCAAGGGCAACCTACGAGCAGTACTTC. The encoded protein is CASGARPPRATYEQYF.

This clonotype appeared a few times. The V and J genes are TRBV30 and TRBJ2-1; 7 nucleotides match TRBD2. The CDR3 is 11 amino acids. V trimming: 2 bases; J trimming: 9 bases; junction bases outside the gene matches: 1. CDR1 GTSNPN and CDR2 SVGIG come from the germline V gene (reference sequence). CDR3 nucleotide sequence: TGTGCCTGGAGTTGGGAGGGTGAGCAGTTCTTC. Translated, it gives CAWSWEGEQFF.

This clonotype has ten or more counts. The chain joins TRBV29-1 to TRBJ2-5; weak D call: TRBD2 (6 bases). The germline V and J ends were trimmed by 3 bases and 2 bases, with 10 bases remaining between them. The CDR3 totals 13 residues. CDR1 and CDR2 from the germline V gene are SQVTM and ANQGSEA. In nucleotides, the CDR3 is TGCAGCGTTGACGGTGCGGGGCAAGAGACCCAGTACTTC. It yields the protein CSVDGAGQETQYF.

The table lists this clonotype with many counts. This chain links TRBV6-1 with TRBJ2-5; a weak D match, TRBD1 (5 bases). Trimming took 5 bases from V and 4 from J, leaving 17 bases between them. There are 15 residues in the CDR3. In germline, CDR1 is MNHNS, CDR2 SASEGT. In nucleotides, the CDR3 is TGTGCCAGCAGTCTAAGGGGCCAGGGCAGAGAGACCCAGTACTTC. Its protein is CASSLRGQGRETQYF.